The rows below give T cell receptor beta chains drawn from one sample of a study of blood T cell repertoires in COVID-19. Assay: immunoSEQ multiplex PCR; the TCRdb copy retains only in-frame clones and omits some. The data hold some 120,000 clones, with approximately 84% observed a single time. Sequenced sample: peripheral blood. The source of these receptors is a woman aged 55-70 years with acute or convalescent COVID-19. CDR3s include the opening cysteine and the closing phenylalanine or tryptophan. D genes are given only for firm matches. Expanded clones get a size class; other rows say once, few or many, or leave the size out.

NA,NA,TRBJ2-3,TRBV5-1,CASSIPAGRNTDTQYF,TGCGCCAGCAGCATCCCCGCAGGGCGGAATACAGATACGCAGTATTTT
TRBD1,NA,TRBJ2-7,TRBV30,CAWTRDSGEQYF,TGTGCCTGGACAAGGGACAGTGGTGAGCAGTACTTC
NA,NA,TRBJ2-3,TRBV6-4,CASILMSDTQYF,TGTGCCAGCATCCTAATGTCCGATACGCAGTATTTT
TRBD1,NA,TRBJ1-2,TRBV27,CASSSSRTGLRAGYTF,TGTGCCAGCAGTTCTTCCCGGACAGGGTTGAGGGCTGGCTACACCTTC
TRBD2,NA,TRBJ2-1,TRBV19,CASSKAGGPGEQFF,TGTGCCAGTAGTAAGGCGGGGGGGCCCGGTGAGCAGTTCTTC
TRBD2,NA,TRBJ2-2,TRBV5-5,CASSLVGLAGAITGELFF,TGTGCCAGCAGCTTGGTGGGACTAGCGGGGGCTATCACCGGGGAGCTGTTTTTT
TRBD1,NA,TRBJ1-6,TRBV27,CASSLQGGSPLHF,TGTGCCAGCAGTTTACAGGGGGGTTCACCCCTCCACTTT
TRBD2,few,TRBJ2-2,TRBV6-6,CASSLTSGGGQGELFF,TGTGCCAGCAGCCTGACTAGCGGGGGCGGTCAGGGGGAGCTGTTTTTT
NA,NA,TRBJ2-5,TRBV7-2,CASSLAGTLQETQYF,TGTGCCAGCAGCTTAGCCGGGACACTGCAAGAGACCCAGTACTTC
NA,NA,TRBJ1-3,TRBV18,CASSPSAAASGNTIYF,TGTGCCAGCTCACCATCTGCGGCAGCTTCTGGAAACACCATATATTTT
TRBD1,NA,TRBJ1-5,TRBV2,CASSIQGNSNQPQHF,TGTGCCAGCAGCATACAGGGGAATAGCAATCAGCCCCAGCATTTT
TRBD2,NA,TRBJ2-1,TRBV11-2,CATRRPSGWDEQFF,TGTGCCACCCGAAGGCCTAGCGGGTGGGATGAGCAGTTCTTC
NA,NA,TRBJ1-3,TRBV6-6,CASSSIGRTGNTIYF,TGTGCCAGCAGTTCCATTGGGAGGACTGGAAACACCATATATTTT
NA,few,TRBJ1-3,TRBV5-6,CASTMGPGNTIYF,TGTGCCAGCACCATGGGGCCTGGAAACACCATATATTTT
NA,NA,TRBJ2-7,TRBV6-5,CASKMGSSYEQYF,TGTGCCAGCAAGATGGGCAGCTCCTACGAGCAGTACTTC
NA,NA,TRBJ2-2,TRBV18,CASSPVADPGELFF,TGTGCCAGCTCACCAGTAGCAGATCCCGGGGAGCTGTTTTTT
TRBD1,NA,TRBJ2-3,TRBV7-6,CASSLGTGYTDTQYF,TGTGCCAGCAGCTTAGGGACAGGGTACACAGATACGCAGTATTTT
TRBD1,NA,TRBJ1-3,TRBV9,CASSVAGGDRVGNTIYF,TGTGCCAGCAGCGTAGCCGGGGGGGACAGGGTCGGAAACACCATATATTTT
TRBD1,NA,TRBJ1-1,TRBV30,CAWQGGGTEAFF,TGTGCCTGGCAGGGGGGCGGGACAGAAGCTTTCTTT
NA,once,TRBJ1-2,TRBV10-3,CAISESIRAWGQSDGYTF,TGTGCCATCAGTGAGTCGATCAGGGCGTGGGGGCAATCGGATGGCTACACCTTC
TRBD1,few,TRBJ1-1,TRBV19,CASSRRQGMNTEAFF,TGTGCCAGTAGTAGGAGACAGGGGATGAACACTGAAGCTTTCTTT
NA,NA,TRBJ2-4,TRBV4-2,CASSQGGDGLAKNIQYF,TGTGCCAGCAGCCAAGGGGGAGATGGACTAGCCAAAAACATTCAGTACTTC
TRBD1,NA,TRBJ2-4,TRBV7-3,CASSRSTGGIQYF,TGTGCCAGCAGTAGGTCGACAGGGGGCATTCAGTACTTC
TRBD1,NA,TRBJ1-1,TRBV6-6,CASSFQGQGSEAFF,TGTGCCAGCAGTTTCCAGGGACAGGGCTCTGAAGCTTTCTTT
NA,NA,TRBJ1-1,TRBV7-3,CASSFQRMNTEAFF,TGTGCCAGCAGCTTCCAGAGGATGAACACTGAAGCTTTCTTT
TRBD1,NA,TRBJ2-3,TRBV9,CASSVGTGSVTDTQYF,TGTGCCAGCAGCGTAGGGACAGGGAGTGTCACAGATACGCAGTATTTT
TRBD2,NA,TRBJ2-5,TRBV27,CASSSGTSGGKTQYF,TGTGCCAGCAGTTCCGGGACTAGCGGGGGGAAGACCCAGTACTTC
NA,NA,TRBJ1-2,TRBV6-2/TRBV6-3,CASSYRNRNGYTF,TGTGCCAGCAGTTACAGGAACAGGAATGGCTACACCTTC
TRBD2,once,TRBJ2-3,TRBV2,CASTAGLTDTQYF,TGTGCCAGCACAGCGGGGTTGACAGATACGCAGTATTTT
NA,NA,TRBJ1-3,TRBV18,CASSPLRRNTIYF,TGTGCCAGCTCACCACTGCGGAGAAACACCATATATTTT
NA,NA,TRBJ1-4,TRBV12-5,CASARGGEKLFF,TGTGCTAGTGCCAGGGGTGGTGAAAAACTGTTTTTT